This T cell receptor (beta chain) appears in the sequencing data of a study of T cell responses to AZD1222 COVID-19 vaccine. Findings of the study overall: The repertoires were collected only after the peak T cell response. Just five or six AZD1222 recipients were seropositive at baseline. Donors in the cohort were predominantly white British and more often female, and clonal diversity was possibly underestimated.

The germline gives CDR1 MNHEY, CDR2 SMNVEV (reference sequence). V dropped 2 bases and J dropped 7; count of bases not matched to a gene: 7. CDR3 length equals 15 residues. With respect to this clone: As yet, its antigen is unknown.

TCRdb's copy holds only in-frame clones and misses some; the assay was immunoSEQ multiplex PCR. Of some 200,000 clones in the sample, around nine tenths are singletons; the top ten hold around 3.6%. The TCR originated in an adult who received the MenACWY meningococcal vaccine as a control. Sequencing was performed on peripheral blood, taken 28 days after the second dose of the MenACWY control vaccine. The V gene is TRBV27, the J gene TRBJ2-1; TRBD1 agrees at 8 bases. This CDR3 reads CASSLVQGAHNEQFF. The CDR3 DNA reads TGTGCCAGCAGTTTAGTCCAGGGGGCTCATAATGAGCAGTTCTTC.